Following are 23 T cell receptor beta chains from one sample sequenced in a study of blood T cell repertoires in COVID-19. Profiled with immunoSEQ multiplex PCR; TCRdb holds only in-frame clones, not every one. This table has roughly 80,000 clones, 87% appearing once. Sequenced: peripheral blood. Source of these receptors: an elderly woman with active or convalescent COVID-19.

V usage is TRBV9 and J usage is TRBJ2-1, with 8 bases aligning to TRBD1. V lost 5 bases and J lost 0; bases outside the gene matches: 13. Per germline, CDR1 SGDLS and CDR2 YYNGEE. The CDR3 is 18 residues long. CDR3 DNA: TGTGCCAGCAGTGTTTCAGGGGGCGCGGGGAGCTCCTACAATGAGCAGTTCTTC. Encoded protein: CASSVSGGAGSSYNEQFF.

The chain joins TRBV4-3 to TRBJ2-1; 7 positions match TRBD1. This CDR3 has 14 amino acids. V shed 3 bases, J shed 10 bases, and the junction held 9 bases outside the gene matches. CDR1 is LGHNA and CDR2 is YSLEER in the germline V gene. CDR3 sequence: CASSQARQGWEQFF. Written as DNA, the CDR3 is TGCGCCAGCAGCCAGGCTAGACAGGGTTGGGAGCAGTTCTTC.

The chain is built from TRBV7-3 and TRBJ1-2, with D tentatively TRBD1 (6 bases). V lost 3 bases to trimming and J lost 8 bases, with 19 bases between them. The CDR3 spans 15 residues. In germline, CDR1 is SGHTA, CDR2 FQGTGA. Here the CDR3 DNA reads TGTGCCAGCAGCTTTGGGGGCCCGCTTGAGGGGGGCTACACCTTC. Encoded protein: CASSFGGPLEGGYTF.

The CDR3 nucleotides are TGTGCCAGCAGCCGGGGGGTAGCGGGAGGGGAAGATACGCAGTATTTT. Its translation: CASSRGVAGGEDTQYF. The gene calls are TRBV9 and TRBJ2-3; 11 bases agree with TRBD2. This CDR3 spans 16 amino acids. J was trimmed by 5 bases and V by 4 bases; bases with no gene match: 9. The germline V gene encodes CDR1 SGDLS and CDR2 YYNGEE.

CDR3 amino acids: CASSYAGTSHWYF. In nucleotides, the CDR3 is TGTGCCAGCAGTTACGCTGGGACTAGCCACTGGTACTTC. The rearrangement links TRBV6-6 to TRBJ2-7; 9 bases match TRBD2. CDR3 size: 13 residues. CDR1 MNHNY and CDR2 SVGAGI come from the germline V gene (reference sequence). J gave up 12 bases and V 2 bases, and 8 bases lay outside the gene matches.

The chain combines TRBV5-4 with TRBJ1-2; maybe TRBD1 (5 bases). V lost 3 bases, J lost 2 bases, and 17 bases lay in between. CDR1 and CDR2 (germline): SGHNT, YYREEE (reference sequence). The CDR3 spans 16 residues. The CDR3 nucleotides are TGTGCCAGCAGCTCCCCTTGGCCCGGGGGGAACTATGGCTACACCTTC. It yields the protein CASSSPWPGGNYGYTF.

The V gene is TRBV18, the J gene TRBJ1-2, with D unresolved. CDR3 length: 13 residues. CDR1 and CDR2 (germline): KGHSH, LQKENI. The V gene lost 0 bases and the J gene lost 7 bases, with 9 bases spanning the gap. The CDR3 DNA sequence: TGTGCCAGCTCACCACCTTCAGAGGTTGGCTACACCTTC. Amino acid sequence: CASSPPSEVGYTF.

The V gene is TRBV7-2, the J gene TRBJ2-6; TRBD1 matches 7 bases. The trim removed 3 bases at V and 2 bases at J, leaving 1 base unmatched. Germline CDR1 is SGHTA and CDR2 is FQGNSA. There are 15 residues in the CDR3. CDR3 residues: CASSLQGAGANVLTF. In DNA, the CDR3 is TGTGCCAGCAGCTTGCAGGGGGCTGGGGCCAACGTCCTGACTTTC.

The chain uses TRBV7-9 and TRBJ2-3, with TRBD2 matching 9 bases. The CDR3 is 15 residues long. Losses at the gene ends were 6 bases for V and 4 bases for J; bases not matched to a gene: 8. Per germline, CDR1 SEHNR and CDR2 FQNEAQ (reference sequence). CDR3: CASRPTSGSADTQYF. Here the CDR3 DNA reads TGTGCCAGCAGGCCTACTAGCGGGTCCGCAGATACGCAGTATTTT. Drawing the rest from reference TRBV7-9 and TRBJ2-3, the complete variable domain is DTGVSQNPRHKITKRGQNVTFRCDPISEHNRLYWYRQTLGQGPEFLTYFQNEAQLEKSRLLSDRFSAERPKGSFSTLEIQRTEQGDSAMYLCASRPTSGSADTQYFGPGTRLTVL.

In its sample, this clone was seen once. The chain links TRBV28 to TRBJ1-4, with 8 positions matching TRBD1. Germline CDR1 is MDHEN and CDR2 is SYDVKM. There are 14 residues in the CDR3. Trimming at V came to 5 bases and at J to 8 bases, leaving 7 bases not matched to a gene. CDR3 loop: CASSETGAREKLFF. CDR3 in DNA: TGTGCCAGCAGTGAGACAGGGGCACGGGAAAAACTGTTTTTT.

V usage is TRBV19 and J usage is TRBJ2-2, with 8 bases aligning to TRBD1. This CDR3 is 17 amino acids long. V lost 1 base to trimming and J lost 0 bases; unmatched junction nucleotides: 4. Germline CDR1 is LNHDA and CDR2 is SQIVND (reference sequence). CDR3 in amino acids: CASSIGYRGTNTGELFF. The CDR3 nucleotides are TGTGCCAGTAGTATAGGCTACAGGGGGACGAACACCGGGGAGCTGTTTTTT.

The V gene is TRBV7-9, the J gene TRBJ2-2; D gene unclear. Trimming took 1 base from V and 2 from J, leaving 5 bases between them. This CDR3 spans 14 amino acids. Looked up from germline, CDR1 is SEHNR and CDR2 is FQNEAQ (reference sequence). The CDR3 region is CASSLDSNTGELFF. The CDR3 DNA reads TGTGCCAGCAGCTTAGACAGTAACACCGGGGAGCTGTTTTTT.

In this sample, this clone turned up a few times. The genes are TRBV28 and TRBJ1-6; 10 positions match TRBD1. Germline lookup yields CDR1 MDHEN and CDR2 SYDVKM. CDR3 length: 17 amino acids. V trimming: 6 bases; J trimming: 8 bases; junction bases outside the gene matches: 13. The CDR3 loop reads CASSLLGQGRKHSPLHF. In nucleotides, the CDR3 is TGTGCCAGCAGCCTACTGGGACAGGGGCGTAAGCATTCACCCCTCCACTTT.

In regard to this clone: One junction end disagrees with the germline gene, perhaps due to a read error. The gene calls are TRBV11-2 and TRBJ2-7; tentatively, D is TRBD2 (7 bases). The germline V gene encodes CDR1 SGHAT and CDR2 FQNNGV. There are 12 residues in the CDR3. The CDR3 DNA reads TGTGCCAGCAGTTTAGGGGGGGTCGAGCAGTACTTC. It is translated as CASSLGGVEQYF. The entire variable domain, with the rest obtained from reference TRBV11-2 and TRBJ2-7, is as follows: EAGVAQSPRYKIIEKRQSVAFWCNPISGHATLYWYQQILGQGPKLLIQFQNNGVVDDSQLPKDRFSAERLKGVDSTLKIQPAKLEDSAVYLCASSLGGVEQYFGPGTRLTVT.

CDR3 coding DNA: TGTGCCAGCAGCTTACAGGGGGTTGGTAATTCACCCCTCCACTTT. Protein sequence: CASSLQGVGNSPLHF. The chain employs TRBV7-2 and TRBJ1-6; 7 bases agree with TRBD1. The CDR3 is made up of 15 amino acids. CDR1 and CDR2 from the germline V gene are SGHTA and FQGNSA. J was trimmed by 6 bases and V by 2 bases; bases with no gene match: 4.

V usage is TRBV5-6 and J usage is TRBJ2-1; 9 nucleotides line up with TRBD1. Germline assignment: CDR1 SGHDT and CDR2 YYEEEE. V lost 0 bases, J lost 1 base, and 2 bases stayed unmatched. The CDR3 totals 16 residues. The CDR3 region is CASSLDRGQSYNEQFF. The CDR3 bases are TGTGCCAGCAGCTTGGACAGGGGGCAGTCCTACAATGAGCAGTTCTTC.

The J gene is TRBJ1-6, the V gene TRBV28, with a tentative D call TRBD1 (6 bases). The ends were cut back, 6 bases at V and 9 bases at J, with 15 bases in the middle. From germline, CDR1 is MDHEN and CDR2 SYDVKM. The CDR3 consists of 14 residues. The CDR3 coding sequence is TGTGCCAGCAGGAAAGGGGGGGCGATTTCACCCCTCCACTTT. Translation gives CASRKGGAISPLHF.

The CDR3, as DNA: TGTGCCAGCAGCCTACTTGACAGGGGGAATTCACCCCTCCACTTT. Encoded protein: CASSLLDRGNSPLHF. The rearrangement joins TRBV6-6 to TRBJ1-6; 9 bases fit TRBD1. Looked up from germline, CDR1 is MNHNY and CDR2 is SVGAGI (reference sequence). The CDR3 sequence is 15 residues long. V gave up 6 bases and J gave up 7 bases; unmatched junction bases: 7.

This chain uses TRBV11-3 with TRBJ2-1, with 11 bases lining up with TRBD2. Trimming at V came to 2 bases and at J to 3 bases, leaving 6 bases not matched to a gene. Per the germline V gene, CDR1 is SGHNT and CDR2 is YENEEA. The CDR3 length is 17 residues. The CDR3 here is CASSLRGLAGGYNEQFF. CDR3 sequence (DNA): TGTGCCAGCAGCTTAAGGGGTCTAGCGGGAGGCTACAATGAGCAGTTCTTC.

The CDR3, as DNA: TGCGCCAGCATGGGGCAGGCTGCTTACGAGCAGTACTTC. It is translated as CASMGQAAYEQYF. The chain joins TRBV10-2 to TRBJ2-7; tentative D call: TRBD1 (5 bases). Germline V CDR1 and CDR2: WSHSY, SAAADI. V shed 7 bases and J shed 4 bases, with 14 bases lying between them. The CDR3 loop spans 13 amino acids.

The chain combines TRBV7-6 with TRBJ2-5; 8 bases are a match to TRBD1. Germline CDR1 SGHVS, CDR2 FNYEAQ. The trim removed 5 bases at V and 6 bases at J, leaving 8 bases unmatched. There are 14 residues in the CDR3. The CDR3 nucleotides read TGTGCCAGCAGCCCTGACAGGGGTCGAAAGACCCAGTACTTC. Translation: CASSPDRGRKTQYF.

CDR3: CATSARPTPIGLPLHF. CDR3 DNA sequence: TGTGCCACCAGCGCAAGGCCAACCCCCATCGGGTTACCCCTCCACTTT. The V and J genes are TRBV15 and TRBJ1-6, with D uncertain. CDR1 and CDR2 (germline): LNHNV, YYDKDF (reference sequence). The CDR3 sequence is 16 residues long. With 5 bases removed from V and 12 bases from J, the gap between germline ends came to 23 bases. The full variable domain, in which reference TRBV15 and TRBJ1-6 provide the parts outside the CDR3, is DAMVIQNPRYQVTQFGKPVTLSCSQTLNHNVMYWYQQKSSQAPKLLFHYYDKDFNNEADTPDNFQSRRPNTSFCFLDIRSPGLGDTAMYLCATSARPTPIGLPLHFGNGTRLTVT.

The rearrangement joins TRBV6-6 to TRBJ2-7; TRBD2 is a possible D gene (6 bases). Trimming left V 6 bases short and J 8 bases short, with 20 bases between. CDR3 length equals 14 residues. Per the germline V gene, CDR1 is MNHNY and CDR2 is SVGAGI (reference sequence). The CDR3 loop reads CASSPLGTAGKQYF. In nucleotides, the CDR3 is TGTGCCAGCAGCCCTCTCGGAACGGCGGGAAAGCAGTACTTC.